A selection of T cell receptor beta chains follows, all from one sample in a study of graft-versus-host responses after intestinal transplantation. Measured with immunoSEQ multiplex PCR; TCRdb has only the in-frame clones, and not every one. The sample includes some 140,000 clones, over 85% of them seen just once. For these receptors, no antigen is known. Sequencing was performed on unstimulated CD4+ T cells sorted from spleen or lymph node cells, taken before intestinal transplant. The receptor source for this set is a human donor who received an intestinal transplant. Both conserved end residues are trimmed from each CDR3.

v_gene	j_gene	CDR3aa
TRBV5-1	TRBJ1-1	ASSLGPRNTEAF
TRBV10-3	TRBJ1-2	AIGDQGIWGYT
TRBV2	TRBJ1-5	ASSEALPSRARGKNQPQH
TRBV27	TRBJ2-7	ASSPSTGTGVTYEQY
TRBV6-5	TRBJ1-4	ASSYSLRNANEKLF
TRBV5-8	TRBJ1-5	ASSYGQARAQPQH
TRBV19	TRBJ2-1	ASSMWTPHNEQF
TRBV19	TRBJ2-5	ASSTGTVAQETQY
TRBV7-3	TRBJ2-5	ASSLFKRWAGEETQY
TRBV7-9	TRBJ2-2	ASSPGARTGELF
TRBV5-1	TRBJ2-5	ASSLLERSETQY
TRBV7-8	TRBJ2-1	ASSLIGTGVF
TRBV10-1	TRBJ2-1	ASSDSLAGTQGRGEQF
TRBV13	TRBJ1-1	ASSLSPKGTEAF
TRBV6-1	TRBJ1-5	ASSDPGRDQPQH
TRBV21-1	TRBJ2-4	ASIQVRTNIQY
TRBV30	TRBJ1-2	AWSVLGGRAIGGYT
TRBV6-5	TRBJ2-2	ASKAGTGNTGELF
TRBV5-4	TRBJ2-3	ASSLAVTSGTTDTQY
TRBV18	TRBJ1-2	ASSRRTDPHYGYT
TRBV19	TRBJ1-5	ASSISAGQGRQPQH
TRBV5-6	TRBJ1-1	ASSYTQLRTEAF
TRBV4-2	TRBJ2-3	ASSQDWASFQY
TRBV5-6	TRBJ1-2	ASSLDRGYGYT
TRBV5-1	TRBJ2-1	ASSEIPQGRDNEQF
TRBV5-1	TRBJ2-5	ASSFERAETQY
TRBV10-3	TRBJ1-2	ATQGIDRNYYGYT
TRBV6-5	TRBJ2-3	ASRLAGPTDTQY
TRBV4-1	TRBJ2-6	ASSQSLGTSSGANVLT
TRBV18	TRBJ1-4	ASSIKGAANEKLF
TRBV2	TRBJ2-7	ASSGNRQGPYEQY
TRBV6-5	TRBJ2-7	ASSEGLVVEQY
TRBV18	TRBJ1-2	ASSPRTVDSYGYT
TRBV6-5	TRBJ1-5	ASSSRTGGRPQH
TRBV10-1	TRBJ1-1	ATGVRTNTEAF
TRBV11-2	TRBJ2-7	ASSLGLAGEQY
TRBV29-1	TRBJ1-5	SAGDVNQPQH
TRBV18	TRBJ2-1	ASSPQRGGENEQF
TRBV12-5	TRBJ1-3	ASGLGRGNTIY
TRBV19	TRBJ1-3	ASSIEGISGNTIY
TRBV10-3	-	AISDIGTRRYEQY